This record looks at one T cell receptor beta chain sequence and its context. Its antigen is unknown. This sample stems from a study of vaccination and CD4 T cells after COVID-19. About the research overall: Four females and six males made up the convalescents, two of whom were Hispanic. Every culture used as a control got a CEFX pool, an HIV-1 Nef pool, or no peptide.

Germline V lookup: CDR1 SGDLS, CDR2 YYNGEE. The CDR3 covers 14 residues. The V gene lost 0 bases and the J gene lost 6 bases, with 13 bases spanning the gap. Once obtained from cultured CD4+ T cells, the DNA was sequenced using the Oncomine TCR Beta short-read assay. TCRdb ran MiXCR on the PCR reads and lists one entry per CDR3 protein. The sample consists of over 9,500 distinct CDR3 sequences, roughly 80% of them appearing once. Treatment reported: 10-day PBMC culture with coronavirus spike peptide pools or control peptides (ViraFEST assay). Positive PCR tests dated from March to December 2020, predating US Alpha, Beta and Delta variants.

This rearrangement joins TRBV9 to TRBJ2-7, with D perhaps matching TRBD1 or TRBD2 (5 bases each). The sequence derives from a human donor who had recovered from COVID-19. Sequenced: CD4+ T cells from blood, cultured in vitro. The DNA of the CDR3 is TGTGCCAGCAGCGTAGCGCCAGGGAGTGGCGAGCAGTACTTC. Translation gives CASSVAPGSGEQYF.